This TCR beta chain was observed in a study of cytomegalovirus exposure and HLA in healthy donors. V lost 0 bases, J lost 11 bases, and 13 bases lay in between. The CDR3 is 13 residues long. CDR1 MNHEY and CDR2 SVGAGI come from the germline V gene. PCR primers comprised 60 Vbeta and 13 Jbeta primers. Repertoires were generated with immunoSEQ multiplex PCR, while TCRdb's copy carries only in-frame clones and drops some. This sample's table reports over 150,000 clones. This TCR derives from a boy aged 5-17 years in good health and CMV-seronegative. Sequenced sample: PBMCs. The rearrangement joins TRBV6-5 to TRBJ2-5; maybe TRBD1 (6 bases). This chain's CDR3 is CASSYSIGGEQYF. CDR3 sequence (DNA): TGTGCCAGCAGTTACTCGATAGGGGGAGAGCAGTACTTC.